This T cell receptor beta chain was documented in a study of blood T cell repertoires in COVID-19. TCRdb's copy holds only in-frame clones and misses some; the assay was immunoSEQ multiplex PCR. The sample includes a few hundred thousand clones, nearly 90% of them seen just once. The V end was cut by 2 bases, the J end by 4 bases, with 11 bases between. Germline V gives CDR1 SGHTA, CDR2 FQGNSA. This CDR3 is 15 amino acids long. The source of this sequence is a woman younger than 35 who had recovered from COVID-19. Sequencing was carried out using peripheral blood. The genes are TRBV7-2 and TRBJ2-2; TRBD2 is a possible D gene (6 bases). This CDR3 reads CASSLFQGGTGELFF. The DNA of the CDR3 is TGTGCCAGCAGCTTATTCCAGGGAGGCACCGGGGAGCTGTTTTTT. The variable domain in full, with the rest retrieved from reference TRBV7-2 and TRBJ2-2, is GAGVSQSPSNKVTEKGKDVELRCDPISGHTALYWYRQSLGQGLEFLIYFQGNSAPDKSGLPSDRFSAERTGGSVSTLTIQRTQQEDSAVYLCASSLFQGGTGELFFGEGSRLTVL.